The clone carrying this TCR beta chain came up a few times. Its antigen is not identified. This CDR3 region has 15 residues. These data belong to a study of T cell responses to AZD1222 COVID-19 vaccine. Study-wide results and limits: Spike-specific TCR breadth and depth rose after two AZD1222 doses. Among those given AZD1222, only five or six were seropositive at baseline.

Assay: immunoSEQ multiplex PCR; the TCRdb copy retains only in-frame clones and omits some. The sample contains approximately 100,000 clones, more than 85% of which appear only once. The chain employs TRBV21-1 and TRBJ2-7; the table names TRBD1, a call not compared with the DNA. TRBV21-1 corresponds to a pseudogene. This clonotype was obtained from an adult in good health. The sequencing here drew on peripheral blood, taken on day 0 of AZD1222 vaccination. CDR3 region: CASSALSTGADEQYF. CDR3 nucleotide sequence: TGTGCCAGCAGCGCCCTCTCGACAGGGGCGGACGAGCAGTACTTC.